Following are 6 T cell receptor beta chains from one sample sequenced in a study of T cells in Graves' hyperthyroidism and ophthalmopathy (dated by TCRdb to between 2018 and 2021). Libraries were built with multiplex PCR. The sample was run on an Illumina HiSeq 2000. TCR beta CDR3 regions were amplified from RNA transcripts. The TCR CDR3 was subjected to a first round of RT-PCR using the HTBI primer set and the Qiagen OneStep RT-PCR kit. The public reads were quality trimmed at Q25 with fastp and then assembled into clones with MiXCR by TCRdb, keeping productive beta chains. Every distinct CDR3 protein forms one entry, paired with its most common genes and DNA. Counted in this sample were around 660,000 distinct CDR3 sequences; 45% of them appeared once. The ten largest account for about 7.7% of the sample. Sequenced: peripheral blood or thyroid tissue (not recorded which). The source of these receptors is an adult man with Graves' disease, either hyperthyroidism or ophthalmopathy (not recorded which).

In its sample, this clonotype was seen a few times. The chain has TRBV2 and TRBJ1-3, with a weak D call TRBD1 (5 bases). With 5 bases removed from V and 4 bases from J, the gap between germline ends came to 15 bases. CDR1 is SNHLY and CDR2 is FYNNEI in the germline V gene. This CDR3 spans 15 amino acids. This CDR3 reads CASSLGGAGGNTIYF. The CDR3 DNA reads as TGTGCCAGCAGTTTGGGAGGGGCTGGGGGAAACACCATATATTTT. The complete variable domain, with remaining parts taken from reference TRBV2 and TRBJ1-3, reads EPEVTQTPSHQVTQMGQEVILRCVPISNHLYFYWYRQILGQKVEFLVSFYNNEISEKSEIFDDQFSVERPDGSNFTLKIRSTKLEDSAMYFCASSLGGAGGNTIYFGEGSWLTVV.

This clonotype was recorded many times. The gene calls are TRBV20-1 and TRBJ1-4; D possibly corresponds to TRBD1 (5 bases). The CDR3 is 13 residues long. V shed 5 bases and J shed 12 bases, with 19 bases lying between them. Germline values: CDR1 DFQATT, CDR2 SNEGSKA (reference sequence). CDR3 nucleotide sequence: TGCAGTGCTTTCGGTACAGGACAACAGGAACTGTTTTTT. It specifies CSAFGTGQQELFF.

This clonotype showed up just a few times. V is TRBV7-8 and J is TRBJ2-5; weak D call: TRBD2 (6 bases). V lost 5 bases to trimming and J lost 5 bases, with 15 bases between them. This CDR3 region has 14 residues. Germline V lookup: CDR1 SGHVS, CDR2 FQNEAQ. The chain's CDR3 is CASSNSTRAETQYF. The CDR3 DNA follows: TGTGCCAGCAGCAACTCGACTAGAGCGGAGACCCAGTACTTC. The entire variable domain, with the rest obtained from reference TRBV7-8 and TRBJ2-5, is as follows: GAGVSQSPRYKVAKRGQDVALRCDPISGHVSLFWYQQALGQGPEFLTYFQNEAQLDKSGLPSDRFFAERPEGSVSTLKIQRTQQEDSAVYLCASSNSTRAETQYFGPGTRLLVL.

The chain joins TRBV29-1 to TRBJ2-2; D unclear. This CDR3 has 13 residues. With 4 bases removed from V and 2 bases from J, the gap between germline ends came to 8 bases. Germline CDR1 and CDR2: SQVTM and ANQGSEA. The DNA for the CDR3 is TGCAGCGTTGGAGGTGGCAACACCGGGGAGCTGTTTTTT. Its translation: CSVGGGNTGELFF.

At least ten counts were recorded for this clonotype. J is TRBJ2-5 and V is TRBV10-3, with TRBD2 matching 8 bases. The CDR3 sequence is 14 residues long. The V gene end was trimmed by 6 bases and the J gene end by 1 base; junction bases not matched to a gene: 4. The germline gives CDR1 ENHRY, CDR2 SYGVKD. CDR3 nucleotide sequence: TGTGCCATCAGCGGCGGGGGGACCCAAGAGACCCAGTACTTC. Its translation is CAISGGGTQETQYF.

The rearrangement links TRBV12-3 or TRBV12-4 to TRBJ1-5; D gene ambiguous. Trimming removed 11 bases at V and 0 bases at J, with 17 bases between. The CDR3 length is 15 residues. The CDR3 region is CAGSPRSYSNQPQHF. DNA of the CDR3: TGTGCCGGTAGCCCACGGAGTTATAGCAATCAGCCCCAGCATTTT.